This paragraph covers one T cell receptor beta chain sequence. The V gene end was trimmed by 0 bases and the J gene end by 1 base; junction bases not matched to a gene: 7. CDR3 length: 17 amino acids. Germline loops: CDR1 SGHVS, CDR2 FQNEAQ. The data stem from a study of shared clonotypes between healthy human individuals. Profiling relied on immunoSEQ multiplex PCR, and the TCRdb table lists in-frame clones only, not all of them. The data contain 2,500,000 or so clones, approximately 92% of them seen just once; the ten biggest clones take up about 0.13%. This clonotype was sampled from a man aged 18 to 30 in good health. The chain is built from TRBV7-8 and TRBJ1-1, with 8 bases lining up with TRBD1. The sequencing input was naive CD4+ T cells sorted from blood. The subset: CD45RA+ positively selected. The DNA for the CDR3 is TGTGCCAGCAGCTTAGCGACATTCCAGGGGGCGAACACTGAAGCTTTCTTT. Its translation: CASSLATFQGANTEAFF.